A selection of T cell receptor beta chains follows, all from one sample in a study of blood T cells in healthy people across ages. One entry per CDR3 protein results from TCRdb running MiXCR on the 5' RACE reads. The sample yields over 950,000 distinct CDR3 sequences, roughly two fifths seen once. The sequencing sample was made of blood. These TCRs come from a man between 18 and 29 years old in good health. The CDR3 runs from the conserved cysteine through the conserved F or W. Fields, in order: D gene, clone size, V gene, J gene, CDR3 DNA, CDR3 protein. A D gene is named only where the DNA matches it firmly. Size tells how often a clone was seen (once, few, many) or the class of an expanded clone, and some rows leave it out.

D gene: .
clone size: many
V gene: TRBV6-5
J gene: TRBJ1-2
CDR3 DNA: TGTGCCAGCAGTCTTCGATCCATTGGCTATGGCTACACCTTC
CDR3 protein: CASSLRSIGYGYTF

D gene: TRBD1
clone size: .
V gene: TRBV9
J gene: TRBJ1-1
CDR3 DNA: TGTGCCAGCAGCGTGTCTGACGGAGGACAGGGGGAGAACACTGAAGCTTTCTTT
CDR3 protein: CASSVSDGGQGENTEAFF

D gene: .
clone size: .
V gene: TRBV4-1
J gene: TRBJ1-4
CDR3 DNA: TGCGCCAGCAGCCAAGAAGGGCGGGAGCGTGAAAAACTGTTTTTT
CDR3 protein: CASSQEGREREKLFF

D gene: TRBD1
clone size: .
V gene: TRBV7-9
J gene: TRBJ2-1
CDR3 DNA: TGTGCCAGCAGCCTAAGGACAGGGGAATACAATGAGCAGTTCTTC
CDR3 protein: CASSLRTGEYNEQFF

D gene: .
clone size: .
V gene: TRBV20-1
J gene: TRBJ2-5
CDR3 DNA: TGCAGTGCTAGAATACAGGGCCGAAATTGGTCCCAGTACTTC
CDR3 protein: CSARIQGRNWSQYF

D gene: .
clone size: .
V gene: TRBV9
J gene: TRBJ2-3
CDR3 DNA: TGTGCCAGCAGCGCAGGGACTCGCTATACGCAGTATTTT
CDR3 protein: CASSAGTRYTQYF

D gene: TRBD1
clone size: .
V gene: TRBV5-1
J gene: TRBJ2-7
CDR3 DNA: TGCGCCAGCAGCCCGGGGACAGGGGATCTCAACGAGCAGTACTTC
CDR3 protein: CASSPGTGDLNEQYF

D gene: .
clone size: few
V gene: TRBV6-1
J gene: TRBJ1-6
CDR3 DNA: TGTGCCAGCAGTGAACAGCGCACTATCAATTCACCCCTCCACTTT
CDR3 protein: CASSEQRTINSPLHF

D gene: .
clone size: .
V gene: TRBV6-6
J gene: TRBJ1-2
CDR3 DNA: TGTGCCAGCAGTTCGGGCAGGGCGAGAATCGGCTATGGCTGCACCTTC
CDR3 protein: CASSSGRARIGYGCTF

D gene: .
clone size: few
V gene: TRBV28
J gene: TRBJ1-1
CDR3 DNA: TGTGCCAGCGCCCCCCCATCAGGGTCTGAAGCTTTCTTT
CDR3 protein: CASAPPSGSEAFF

D gene: .
clone size: many
V gene: TRBV12-3/TRBV12-4
J gene: TRBJ1-5
CDR3 DNA: TGTGCCAGCAGTTTTAGGGCCAATCAGCCCCAGCATTTT
CDR3 protein: CASSFRANQPQHF

D gene: .
clone size: few
V gene: TRBV7-2
J gene: TRBJ1-1
CDR3 DNA: TGTGCCAGCAGCTTACTCGGGGTGCGGACTGAAGCTTTCTTT
CDR3 protein: CASSLLGVRTEAFF

D gene: .
clone size: once
V gene: TRBV6-2/TRBV6-3
J gene: TRBJ2-7
CDR3 DNA: TGTGCCAGCAGTTACTCGTTGCGAGGGGCCACCTACGAGCAGTACTTC
CDR3 protein: CASSYSLRGATYEQYF

D gene: TRBD1
clone size: .
V gene: TRBV13
J gene: TRBJ1-3
CDR3 DNA: TGTGCCAGCAGCCCAAGGACAGGGACAGGGGGAAACACCATATATTTT
CDR3 protein: CASSPRTGTGGNTIYF

D gene: TRBD1
clone size: .
V gene: TRBV3-1
J gene: TRBJ1-2
CDR3 DNA: TGTGCCAGCAGCCAATACTTTTGGGACAGCGATAACTATGGCTACACCTTC
CDR3 protein: CASSQYFWDSDNYGYTF

D gene: .
clone size: .
V gene: TRBV5-1
J gene: TRBJ2-3
CDR3 DNA: TGCGCCAGCAGCATAGGGACTCTTTCAGATACGCAGTATTTT
CDR3 protein: CASSIGTLSDTQYF

D gene: TRBD1
clone size: .
V gene: TRBV10-3
J gene: TRBJ2-6
CDR3 DNA: TGTGCCATCAGTGATCCAACAGGGGAGTTGTCGTTTCCATCTGGGGCCAACGTCCTGACTTTC
CDR3 protein: CAISDPTGELSFPSGANVLTF

D gene: TRBD2
clone size: once
V gene: TRBV5-1
J gene: TRBJ2-3
CDR3 DNA: TGCGCCAGCAGCTTGGGACTAGCGGGGGGAACAACGGATACGCAGTATTTT
CDR3 protein: CASSLGLAGGTTDTQYF

D gene: .
clone size: few
V gene: TRBV6-2/TRBV6-3
J gene: TRBJ2-3
CDR3 DNA: TGTGCCAGCTCCGGAGGGGACCCGACGCAGTATTTT
CDR3 protein: CASSGGDPTQYF

D gene: .
clone size: .
V gene: TRBV15
J gene: TRBJ1-5
CDR3 DNA: TGTGCCACCAGCAGAGATAAGGCAGGCGTCGGCAATCAGCCCCAGCATTTT
CDR3 protein: CATSRDKAGVGNQPQHF

D gene: .
clone size: few
V gene: TRBV9
J gene: TRBJ1-1
CDR3 DNA: TGTGCCAGCACCAAAACAGGGAGCACTGAAGCTTTCTTT
CDR3 protein: CASTKTGSTEAFF

D gene: TRBD2
clone size: once
V gene: TRBV3-1
J gene: TRBJ2-7
CDR3 DNA: TGTGCCAGCAGCCAAGTAGCGGGGGCGTACAATGAGCAGTACTTC
CDR3 protein: CASSQVAGAYNEQYF

D gene: TRBD1
clone size: .
V gene: TRBV19
J gene: TRBJ1-1
CDR3 DNA: TGTGCCAGTAGTTCACCGACAGGGCGCCCTGAAGCTTTCTTT
CDR3 protein: CASSSPTGRPEAFF

D gene: TRBD2
clone size: once
V gene: TRBV10-3
J gene: TRBJ2-3
CDR3 DNA: TGTGCCATCAGGATCGGGCGGGGGGGCCCCCGGAGCACAGATACGCAGTATTTT
CDR3 protein: CAIRIGRGGPRSTDTQYF

D gene: .
clone size: many
V gene: TRBV5-1
J gene: TRBJ2-3
CDR3 DNA: TGCGCCAGCAGCACGAATGGGGATACGCAGTATTTT
CDR3 protein: CASSTNGDTQYF

D gene: .
clone size: few
V gene: TRBV4-1
J gene: TRBJ2-5
CDR3 DNA: TGCGCCAGCAGTCAAGGGGTAAAAGAGACCCAGTACTTC
CDR3 protein: CASSQGVKETQYF

D gene: TRBD1
clone size: few
V gene: TRBV4-2
J gene: TRBJ1-2
CDR3 DNA: TGTGCCAGCAGCCAAGATCCCCCAACAGGGGGAGCTAACTATGGCTACACCTTC
CDR3 protein: CASSQDPPTGGANYGYTF